A single sample is the source of the 19 T cell receptor beta chains below, sequenced in a study of blood T cells in healthy people across ages. A J-beta primer mix and a sample-barcoded 5' primer were used in a second PCR of about 7 to 12 cycles. TCRdb itself ran the 5' RACE reads through MiXCR, one entry per CDR3 protein. The table lists some 1.5 million distinct CDR3 sequences, about 45% of them singletons. Material: blood. The receptors come from a woman between 18 and 29 years old in good health.

The genes are TRBV9 and TRBJ1-6, with 7 bases matching TRBD1. CDR3 size: 16 residues. The germline V gene has CDR1 SGDLS and CDR2 YYNGEE. Losses at the gene ends were 4 bases for V and 9 bases for J; bases not matched to a gene: 13. The CDR3 nucleotides read TGTGCCAGCAGCAGTCGACAGGGACTCGAGATTTCACCCCTCCACTTT. Its protein product is CASSSRQGLEISPLHF.

The chain employs TRBV30 and TRBJ1-5; maybe TRBD1 (6 bases). Germline V lookup: CDR1 GTSNPN, CDR2 SVGIG (reference sequence). This CDR3 spans 14 amino acids. The germline V and J ends were trimmed by 4 bases and 5 bases, with 15 bases remaining between them. CDR3: CAWNEGGPDQPQHF. Written as DNA, the CDR3 is TGTGCCTGGAACGAAGGGGGGCCCGATCAGCCCCAGCATTTT.

V is TRBV20-1 and J is TRBJ1-1, with D possibly matching TRBD1 (6 bases). The CDR3 has 14 residues. Germline V gene data show CDR1 as DFQATT and CDR2 as SNEGSKA (reference sequence). The CDR3 protein is CSAPFHSPDRKAFF. The DNA of the CDR3 is TGCAGCGCCCCCTTCCACAGTCCGGACAGAAAAGCTTTCTTT.

The rearrangement joins TRBV20-1 to TRBJ2-6; D might be TRBD1 or TRBD2, each matching 5 bases. The germline V gene encodes CDR1 DFQATT and CDR2 SNEGSKA (reference sequence). The CDR3 runs to 15 residues. Between the trimmed V and J ends, which lost 0 bases and 3 bases, there was a span of 9 bases. The CDR3 region is CSARDWGSGANVLTF. Here the CDR3 DNA reads TGCAGTGCTAGAGATTGGGGGAGTGGGGCCAACGTCCTGACTTTC.

This chain joins TRBV29-1 and TRBJ1-4; 9 bases agree with TRBD1. The length of the CDR3 is 13 residues. From germline, CDR1 is SQVTM and CDR2 ANQGSEA. V dropped 6 bases and J dropped 7; count of bases not matched to a gene: 6. CDR3 sequence reads: CSVGDRDSEKLFF. The CDR3 DNA is TGCAGCGTGGGGGACAGGGACTCTGAAAAACTGTTTTTT.

This clonotype was seen only a few times. This sequence joins TRBV4-1 and TRBJ1-2, with TRBD1 identical over 10 bases. Germline CDR1 is MGHRA and CDR2 is YSYEKL. This CDR3 contains 13 residues. The junction had 8 bases not matched to a gene; V was cut back by 10 bases and J by 6 bases. CDR3 residues: CATTGQGIDGYTF. As DNA, the CDR3 is TGCGCCACCACGGGACAGGGGATAGATGGCTACACCTTC.

The chain joins TRBV7-9 to TRBJ1-5; TRBD1 matches at 7 bases. Germline V gives CDR1 SEHNR, CDR2 FQNEAQ (reference sequence). CDR3 length: 13 amino acids. V gave up 5 bases and J gave up 8 bases; unmatched junction bases: 6. CDR3 DNA: TGTGCCAGCAGCCTCACAGGGGTTGAGCCCCAGCATTTT. Translated: CASSLTGVEPQHF.

The chain employs TRBV28 and TRBJ2-1; TRBD2 is a possible D gene (7 bases). Germline V gives CDR1 MDHEN, CDR2 SYDVKM. Trimming left V 7 bases short and J 3 bases short, with 10 bases between. The CDR3 runs 13 residues. This chain's CDR3 is CASIGGHYNEQFF. CDR3 DNA: TGTGCCAGCATCGGGGGGCACTACAATGAGCAGTTCTTC.

The genes are TRBV20-1 and TRBJ2-4; D is unresolved. In germline, CDR1 is DFQATT, CDR2 SNEGSKA (reference sequence). Trimming shortened V by 6 bases and J by 1 base, and 16 bases separated the two germline ends. The CDR3 length is 15 residues. Here the CDR3 DNA reads TGCAGTGCGTCCGGTGGATTGGCGGCCAAAAACATTCAGTACTTC. Its protein product is CSASGGLAAKNIQYF.

This chain connects TRBV4-3 to TRBJ2-5; 9 nucleotides match TRBD1. The J call is in doubt because the DNA end fits TRBJ2-7 better. The germline CDR1 and CDR2 sequences are LGHNA and YSLEER. The CDR3 loop spans 15 amino acids. The CDR3 coding sequence is TGCGCCAGCAGCCAGTTGCCGGGACAGGGCTACGAGCAGTACTTC. Translated, it gives CASSQLPGQGYEQYF.

The chain links TRBV12-3 or TRBV12-4 to TRBJ1-5, with D possibly TRBD1 on 6 matching bases. This CDR3 has 17 amino acids. Between the trimmed V and J ends, which lost 4 bases and 4 bases, there was a span of 20 bases. The CDR3 protein is CASSSLTGGPGNQPQHF. In DNA, the CDR3 is TGTGCCAGCAGTTCTCTCACGGGGGGGCCAGGGAATCAGCCCCAGCATTTT.

The rearrangement uses TRBV30 and TRBJ2-2, with 7 positions matching TRBD2. The CDR3 length is 13 residues. Germline trimming cut 5 bases from V and 6 bases from J; bases unmatched to any gene: 6. Germline assignment: CDR1 GTSNPN and CDR2 SVGIG (reference sequence). The CDR3, as DNA: TGTGCCTGGTCAGCGGGAAACGCCGGGGAGCTGTTTTTT. This sequence encodes CAWSAGNAGELFF.

Only a few counts were recorded for this clonotype. This chain uses TRBV12-3 or TRBV12-4 with TRBJ1-1; D ambiguous. The CDR3 totals 14 residues. Trimming removed 2 bases at V and 1 base at J, with 8 bases between. The CDR3 DNA is TGTGCCAGCAGTTTATTGGGCCCGAACACTGAAGCTTTCTTT. Translation gives CASSLLGPNTEAFF.

The chain's CDR3 is CASSTDGNYGYTF. In DNA form, the CDR3 reads TGCGCCAGCAGCACAGACGGGAACTATGGCTACACCTTC. The V call is TRBV5-1, the J call TRBJ1-2; D is undetermined. The CDR3 length is 13 residues. V was shortened by 4 bases and J by 2 bases, with 9 bases between the two germline ends. Germline loops: CDR1 SGHRS, CDR2 YFSETQ. The variable domain in full, with the rest retrieved from reference TRBV5-1 and TRBJ1-2, is KAGVTQTPRYLIKTRGQQVTLSCSPISGHRSVSWYQQTPGQGLQFLFEYFSETQRNKGNFPGRFSGRQFSNSRSEMNVSTLELGDSALYLCASSTDGNYGYTFGSGTRLTVV.

The rearrangement links TRBV2 to TRBJ1-1; no reliable D call. Trimming cost V 3 bases and J 7 bases, with 12 bases left between them. This CDR3 region has 13 residues. The germline gives CDR1 SNHLY, CDR2 FYNNEI. CDR3 bases: TGTGCCAGCAGTGACAATTGGGCAGATGAAGCTTTCTTT. Its protein product is CASSDNWADEAFF.

The rearrangement uses TRBV9 and TRBJ1-1; D gene unclear. In germline, CDR1 is SGDLS, CDR2 YYNGEE. Trimming took 0 bases from V and 7 from J, leaving 10 bases between them. This CDR3 has 13 amino acids. CDR3 DNA sequence: TGTGCCAGCAGCGTAGAAGTCGGCCTTGAAGCTTTCTTT. It encodes CASSVEVGLEAFF.

The J gene is TRBJ2-5, the V gene TRBV5-1; 11 nucleotides agree with TRBD2. The CDR3 is made up of 17 amino acids. Germline V gives CDR1 SGHRS, CDR2 YFSETQ. V gave up 0 bases and J gave up 4 bases; unmatched junction bases: 8. The CDR3 sequence: CASSLELAGAFGETQYF. The CDR3 bases are TGCGCCAGCAGCTTGGAACTAGCGGGGGCCTTCGGAGAGACCCAGTACTTC. Variable domain in full (rest from reference TRBV5-1 and TRBJ2-5): KAGVTQTPRYLIKTRGQQVTLSCSPISGHRSVSWYQQTPGQGLQFLFEYFSETQRNKGNFPGRFSGRQFSNSRSEMNVSTLELGDSALYLCASSLELAGAFGETQYFGPGTRLLVL.

This clonotype came up many times. V usage is TRBV7-9 and J usage is TRBJ1-1; D is undetermined. The germline V gene has CDR1 SEHNR and CDR2 FQNEAQ (reference sequence). Between the trimmed V and J ends, which lost 0 bases and 1 base, there was a span of 9 bases. This CDR3 has 15 amino acids. CDR3 DNA sequence: TGTGCCAGCAGCTTAGCGGACTTCTCGAACACTGAAGCTTTCTTT. Its protein is CASSLADFSNTEAFF.

The chain carries TRBV7-2 and TRBJ1-2; no definite D call. Germline loops: CDR1 SGHTA, CDR2 FQGNSA. V lost 1 base and J lost 4, with 10 bases in between. The CDR3 extends over 14 amino acids. CDR3 region: CASSLGTVSYGYTF. In DNA, the CDR3 is TGTGCCAGCAGCTTAGGAACAGTCTCCTATGGCTACACCTTC.